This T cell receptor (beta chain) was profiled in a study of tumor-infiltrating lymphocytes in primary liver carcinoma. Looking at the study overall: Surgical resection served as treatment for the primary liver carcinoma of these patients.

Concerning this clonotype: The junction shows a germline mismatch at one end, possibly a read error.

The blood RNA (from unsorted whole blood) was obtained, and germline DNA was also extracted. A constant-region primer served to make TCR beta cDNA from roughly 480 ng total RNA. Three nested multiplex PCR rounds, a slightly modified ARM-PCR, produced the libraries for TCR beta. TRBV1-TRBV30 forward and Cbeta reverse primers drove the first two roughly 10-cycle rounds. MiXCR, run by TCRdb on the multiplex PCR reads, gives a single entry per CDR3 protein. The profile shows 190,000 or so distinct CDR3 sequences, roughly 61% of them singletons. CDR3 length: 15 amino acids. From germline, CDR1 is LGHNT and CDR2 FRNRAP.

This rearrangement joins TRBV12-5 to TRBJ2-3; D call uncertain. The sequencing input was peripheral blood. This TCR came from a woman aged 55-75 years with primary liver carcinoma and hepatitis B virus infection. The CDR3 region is CVSATGWADTDTQYF. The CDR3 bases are TGTGTTAGTGCCACCGGGTGGGCAGATACAGATACGCAGTATTTT.